The next 6 T cell receptor beta chains were all read from a single sample in a study of response to subunit inactivated influenza vaccine. TCRdb called the RT-PCR reads again in MiXCR, with one record for every CDR3 protein. Of about 700,000 distinct CDR3 sequences listed, around 16% were seen once; the top ten hold approximately 10%. The sequencing used PBMCs from blood, collected 11 to 12 days after vaccination. All receptors come from a man in his fifties or sixties who received an inactivated influenza vaccine.

V and J are TRBV20-1 and TRBJ2-3; 7 positions match TRBD2. The CDR3 spans 14 residues. The V gene end was trimmed by 6 bases and the J gene end by 1 base; junction bases not matched to a gene: 7. Germline CDR1 is DFQATT and CDR2 is SNEGSKA (reference sequence). The CDR3 DNA reads TGCAGTGCAAAACGGGGGGTTGGCACAGATACGCAGTATTTT. Translation: CSAKRGVGTDTQYF.

The rearrangement joins TRBV6-2 or TRBV6-3 to TRBJ2-3; 10 bases agree with TRBD1. CDR3 size: 18 residues. V lost 2 bases and J lost 4; bases outside the gene matches: 12. Germline values: CDR1 MNHEY, CDR2 SVGEGT. Written as DNA, the CDR3 is TGTGCCAGCAGTTACCGGGGGGACAGGGGATATACGGCAGATACGCAGTATTTT. Translating gives CASSYRGDRGYTADTQYF.

The chain carries TRBV5-1 and TRBJ2-3; D gene unclear. Trimming shortened V by 2 bases and J by 4 bases, and 11 bases separated the two germline ends. The CDR3 spans 14 residues. Looked up from germline, CDR1 is SGHRS and CDR2 is YFSETQ. For the CDR3, the DNA is TGCGCCAGCAGCTTTGGTAAAATCGCAGATACGCAGTATTTT. It codes for CASSFGKIADTQYF.

The V call is TRBV15, the J call TRBJ1-1; D gene unclear. Germline V gene lookup returns CDR1 LNHNV and CDR2 YYDKDF (reference sequence). CDR3 length: 13 amino acids. The V end was cut by 5 bases, the J end by 1 base, with 8 bases between. The CDR3 is CATSGPRNTEAFF. CDR3 sequence (DNA): TGTGCCACCAGCGGCCCGAGGAACACTGAAGCTTTCTTT. The full variable domain, in which reference TRBV15 and TRBJ1-1 provide the parts outside the CDR3, is DAMVIQNPRYQVTQFGKPVTLSCSQTLNHNVMYWYQQKSSQAPKLLFHYYDKDFNNEADTPDNFQSRRPNTSFCFLDIRSPGLGDTAMYLCATSGPRNTEAFFGQGTRLTVV.

J is TRBJ2-3 and V is TRBV3-1; a possible D gene is TRBD2 (6 bases). The ends were cut back, 5 bases at V and 7 bases at J, with 13 bases in the middle. CDR3 length: 13 residues. The germline CDR1 and CDR2 sequences are LGHDT and YNNKEL (reference sequence). CDR3 in amino acids: CASSGGLGNTQYF. The CDR3, as DNA: TGTGCCAGCAGCGGGGGACTTGGAAATACGCAGTATTTT.

This chain uses TRBV7-9 with TRBJ1-2; 7 nucleotides agree with TRBD1. Unmatched junction bases numbered 14, after V lost 5 bases and J lost 2 bases. The CDR3 consists of 17 residues. Per the germline V gene, CDR1 is SEHNR and CDR2 is FQNEAQ (reference sequence). The CDR3 loop is CASSPEGANYINYGYTF. CDR3 nucleotide sequence: TGTGCCAGCAGCCCGGAGGGGGCGAACTATATCAACTATGGCTACACCTTC.